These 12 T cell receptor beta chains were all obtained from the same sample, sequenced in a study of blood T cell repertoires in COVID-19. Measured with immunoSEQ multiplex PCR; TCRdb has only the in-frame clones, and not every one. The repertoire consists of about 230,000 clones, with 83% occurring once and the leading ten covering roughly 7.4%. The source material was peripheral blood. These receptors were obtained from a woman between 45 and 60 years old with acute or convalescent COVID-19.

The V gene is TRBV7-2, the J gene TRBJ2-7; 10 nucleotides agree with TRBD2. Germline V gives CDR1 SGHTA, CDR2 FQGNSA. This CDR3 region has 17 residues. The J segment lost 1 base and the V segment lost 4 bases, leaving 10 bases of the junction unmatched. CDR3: CASSSRIAGGSSYEQYF. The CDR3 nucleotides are TGTGCCAGCAGCTCCCGAATAGCGGGAGGATCATCCTACGAGCAGTACTTC.

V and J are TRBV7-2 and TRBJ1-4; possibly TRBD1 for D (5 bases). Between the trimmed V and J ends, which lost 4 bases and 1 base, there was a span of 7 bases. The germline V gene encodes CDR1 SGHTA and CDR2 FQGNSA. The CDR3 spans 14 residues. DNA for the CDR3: TGTGCCAGCAGCTCCAGGGTAACTAATGAAAAACTGTTTTTT. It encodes CASSSRVTNEKLFF.

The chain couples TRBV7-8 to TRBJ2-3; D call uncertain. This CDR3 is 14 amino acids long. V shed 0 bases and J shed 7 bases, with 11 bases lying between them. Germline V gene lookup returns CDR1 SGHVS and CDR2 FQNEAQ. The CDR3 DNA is TGTGCCAGCAGCTTAGCGCGCGAACTCAATACGCAGTATTTT. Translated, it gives CASSLARELNTQYF.

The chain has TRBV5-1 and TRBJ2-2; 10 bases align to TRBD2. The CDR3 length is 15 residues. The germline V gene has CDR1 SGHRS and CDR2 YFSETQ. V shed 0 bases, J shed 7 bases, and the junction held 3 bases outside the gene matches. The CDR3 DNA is TGCGCCAGCAGCTTGGAGCCTAGCGGGGGCGGGGAGCTGTTTTTT. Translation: CASSLEPSGGGELFF.

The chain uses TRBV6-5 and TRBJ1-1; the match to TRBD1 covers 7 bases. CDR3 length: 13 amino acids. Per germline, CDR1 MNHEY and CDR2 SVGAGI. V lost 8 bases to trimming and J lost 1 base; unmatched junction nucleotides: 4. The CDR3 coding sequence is TGTGCCAGCGGACAGGCGCCGAACACTGAAGCTTTCTTT. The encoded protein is CASGQAPNTEAFF.

CDR3 residues: CASSLGSGFQETQYF. CDR3 DNA: TGTGCCAGCAGCTTAGGAAGCGGGTTTCAAGAGACCCAGTACTTC. The chain recombines TRBV5-6 with TRBJ2-5, with D possibly being TRBD2 (6 bases). CDR3 length: 15 amino acids. Trimming removed 2 bases from V and 2 bases from J, with 13 bases in between. CDR1 is SGHDT and CDR2 is YYEEEE in the germline V gene.

CDR3 sequence: CASRKFGTATGELFF. The CDR3 nucleotides read TGTGCCAGCAGGAAGTTTGGTACAGCCACCGGGGAGCTGTTTTTT. The J gene is TRBJ2-2, the V gene TRBV28; D not resolved. V lost 6 bases, J lost 4 bases, and 15 bases lay in between. CDR3 size: 15 residues. Per germline, CDR1 MDHEN and CDR2 SYDVKM.

CDR3 region: CASSIRTGVEKLFF. Written as DNA, the CDR3 is TGTGCCAGTAGTATTAGGACAGGGGTTGAAAAACTGTTTTTT. The chain joins TRBV19 to TRBJ1-4, with TRBD1 identical over 9 bases. The CDR3 spans 14 residues. With 3 bases clipped from V and 7 bases from J, the junction kept 3 bases outside the gene matches. From germline, CDR1 is LNHDA and CDR2 SQIVND (reference sequence).

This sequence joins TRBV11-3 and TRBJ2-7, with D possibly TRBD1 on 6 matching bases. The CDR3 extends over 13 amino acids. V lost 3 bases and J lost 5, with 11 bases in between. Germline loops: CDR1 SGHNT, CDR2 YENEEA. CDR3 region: CASSLSGVHEQYF. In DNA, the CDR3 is TGTGCCAGCAGCTTGTCAGGGGTCCACGAGCAGTACTTC. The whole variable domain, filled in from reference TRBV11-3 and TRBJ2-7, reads EAGVVQSPRYKIIEKKQPVAFWCNPISGHNTLYWYLQNLGQGPELLIRYENEEAVDDSQLPKDRFSAERLKGVDSTLKIQPAELGDSAVYLCASSLSGVHEQYFGPGTRLTVT.

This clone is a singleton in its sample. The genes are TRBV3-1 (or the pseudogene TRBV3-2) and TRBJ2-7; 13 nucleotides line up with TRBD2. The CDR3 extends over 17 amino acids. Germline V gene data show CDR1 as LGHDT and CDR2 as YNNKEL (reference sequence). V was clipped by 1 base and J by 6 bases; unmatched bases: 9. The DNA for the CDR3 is TGTGCCAGCAGCCAAGCCCCTGGACTAGCGGGAGTGGGCGAGCAGTACTTC. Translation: CASSQAPGLAGVGEQYF.

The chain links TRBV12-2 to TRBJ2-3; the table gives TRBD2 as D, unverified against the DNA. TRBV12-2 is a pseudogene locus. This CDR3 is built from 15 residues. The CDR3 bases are TGTGCAAGTCCCTTGAAAAGCGGGAGCACAGATACGCAGTATTTT. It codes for CASPLKSGSTDTQYF.

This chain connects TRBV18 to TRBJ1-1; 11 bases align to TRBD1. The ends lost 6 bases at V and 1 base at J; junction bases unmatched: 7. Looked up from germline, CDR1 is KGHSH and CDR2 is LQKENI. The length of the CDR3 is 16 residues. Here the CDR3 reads CASSKRGQGENTEAFF. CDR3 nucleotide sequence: TGTGCCAGCTCGAAAAGGGGACAGGGGGAGAACACTGAAGCTTTCTTT.